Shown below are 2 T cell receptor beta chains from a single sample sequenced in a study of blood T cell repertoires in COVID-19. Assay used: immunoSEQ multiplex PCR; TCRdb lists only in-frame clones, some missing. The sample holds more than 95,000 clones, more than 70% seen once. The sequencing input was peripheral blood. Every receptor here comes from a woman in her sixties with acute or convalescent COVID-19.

For the CDR3, the DNA is TGCGCCAGCAGCTTGGACGGGGTTAGCACAGATACGCAGTATTTT. It specifies CASSLDGVSTDTQYF. The chain uses TRBV5-1 and TRBJ2-3; perhaps TRBD2 as D (5 bases). The CDR3 totals 15 residues. The V and J ends lost 0 bases and 0 bases respectively, with 8 bases between them. Germline CDR1 and CDR2: SGHRS and YFSETQ. The full variable domain, with the rest looked up from reference TRBV5-1 and TRBJ2-3, is KAGVTQTPRYLIKTRGQQVTLSCSPISGHRSVSWYQQTPGQGLQFLFEYFSETQRNKGNFPGRFSGRQFSNSRSEMNVSTLELGDSALYLCASSLDGVSTDTQYFGPGTRLTVL.

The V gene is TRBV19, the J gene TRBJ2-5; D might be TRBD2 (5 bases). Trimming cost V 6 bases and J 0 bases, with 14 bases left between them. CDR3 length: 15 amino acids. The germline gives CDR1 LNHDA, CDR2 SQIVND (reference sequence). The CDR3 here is CASSSLGNYQETQYF. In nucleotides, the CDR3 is TGTGCCAGTAGCAGTCTCGGGAATTACCAAGAGACCCAGTACTTC.